This T cell receptor beta chain was captured by sequencing in a study of CD8 T cells in ankylosing spondylitis. This clonotype was seen ten or more times. The antigen is unknown. MiXCR, run by TCRdb on the 5' RACE reads, gives a single entry per CDR3 protein. The data show around 300,000 distinct CDR3 sequences, less than 25% seen once. The study, taken as a whole, reports: According to the report, clones linked to the disease were significantly enriched in matched synovial fluid samples taken from ankylosing spondylitis patients. What appeared characteristic of ankylosing spondylitis blood was a TCR beta motif of eight or nine highly homologous variants.

Germline V gives CDR1 DFQATT, CDR2 SNEGSKA (reference sequence). This CDR3 is 15 amino acids long. Trimming cost V 6 bases and J 7 bases, with 22 bases left between them. This TCR was sampled from a female donor with ankylosing spondylitis or in good health (not recorded which). The chain combines TRBV20-1 with TRBJ2-1, with D possibly being TRBD2 (6 bases). Sequenced: blood, either unsorted or a sorted T cell fraction (not recorded which). The CDR3 DNA reads TGCAGTGCCGACCGATCGACGGGAGAAGCGAATGAGCAGTTCTTC. This translates into CSADRSTGEANEQFF.